The rows below give T cell receptor beta chains drawn from one sample of a study of metastatic and nonmetastatic thyroid tumors. TCRdb used MiXCR to call clones anew from the PCR reads. The table has around 16,000 clones, approximately 30% seen once. Sequencing used adjacent normal tissue. These TCRs come from a female donor with papillary thyroid cancer or a benign thyroid nodule (not recorded which). Some clones in this sample may be carry-over from other donors' samples. CDR3s include the opening cysteine and the closing phenylalanine or tryptophan. Each record gives: J gene, D gene, V gene, clone size, CDR3 DNA, CDR3 protein. The D gene is left open where the match is weak. The listing skips clone size in some rows; elsewhere it reads once, few, many or a size class.

TRBJ2-2	.	TRBV12-3/TRBV12-4	few	TGTGCCAGCAATCATAACACCGGGGAGCTGTTTTTT	CASNHNTGELFF
TRBJ1-1	.	TRBV6-1	many	TGTGCCAGTGCAGAGGCGTTGGGTGACACTGAAGCTTTCTTT	CASAEALGDTEAFF
TRBJ1-2	TRBD1	TRBV28	.	TGTGCCAGCAGTTTAACCGACAGGGGTGGTGGCTACACCTTC	CASSLTDRGGGYTF
TRBJ2-7	.	TRBV30	few	TGTGCCTGGAGTGCAGGGTGGTCCTACGAGCAGTACTTC	CAWSAGWSYEQYF
TRBJ1-2	TRBD1	TRBV5-6	.	TGTGCCAGCAGCTGGTCAGGGGGACAAGGCTACACCTTC	CASSWSGGQGYTF
TRBJ1-1	.	TRBV20-1	once	TGCAGTGCTAGTCCAGGGGCCCTTGGTATTGAAGCTTTCTTT	CSASPGALGIEAFF
TRBJ2-2	TRBD2	TRBV3-1	.	TGTGCCAGCAGCCAAGTTGATAGCGGGGGGGCCCGGACCGGGGAGCTGTTTTTT	CASSQVDSGGARTGELFF
TRBJ1-2	.	TRBV28	.	TGTGCCAGCAGTTCGAAGGGGCCAAGGGCTGGCTACACCTTC	CASSSKGPRAGYTF
TRBJ2-3	.	TRBV6-2/TRBV6-3	medium-sized	TGTGCCAGCAGTTATGAGACCCGAAGCACAGATACGCAGTATTTT	CASSYETRSTDTQYF
TRBJ1-2	.	TRBV6-1	many	TGTGCCAGCATTGAAGGTCTCTTATACTATGGCTACACCTTC	CASIEGLLYYGYTF
TRBJ1-1	.	TRBV9	.	TGTGCCAGCAGTCTCACAGGGAACACTGAAGCTTTCTTT	CASSLTGNTEAFF
TRBJ2-7	.	TRBV20-1	once	TGCAGTGCTAGAGATGGGGACTACGAGCAGTACTTC	CSARDGDYEQYF
TRBJ2-2	.	TRBV6-1	many	TGTGCCAGCAGCGAGATAAACACCGGGGAGCTGTTTTTT	CASSEINTGELFF
TRBJ2-2	TRBD2	TRBV2	.	TGTGCCAGCAGTGGACTAGCGGGAACCACCGGGGAGCTGTTTTTT	CASSGLAGTTGELFF
TRBJ1-1	.	TRBV30	few	TGTGCCTGGAGTCGCACGACTAGCGCAGCTTTCTTT	CAWSRTTSAAFF
TRBJ2-7	.	TRBV30	.	TGTGCCTGGAGTAGGGGGGACGAGCAGTACTTC	CAWSRGDEQYF
TRBJ2-7	.	TRBV11-3	few	TGTGCCAGCAGCTTAAGGGGGTCCGAGCAGTACTTC	CASSLRGSEQYF
TRBJ2-3	TRBD2	TRBV11-1	.	TGTGCCAGCAGCGCTCCGGGACTAGCGGGGGCCAACACAGATACGCAGTATTTT	CASSAPGLAGANTDTQYF
TRBJ1-3	.	TRBV7-8	.	TGTGCCAGCAGCTTTGGCCCTGGAAACACCATATATTTT	CASSFGPGNTIYF
TRBJ1-1	.	TRBV5-6	.	TGTGCCAGCAGCCCGATGCGGGCCGGGAACACTGAAGCTTTCTTT	CASSPMRAGNTEAFF
TRBJ2-1	.	TRBV6-2/TRBV6-3	.	TGTGCCAGCAGTTTAGGAGCTTTCTCCTACAATGAGCAGTTCTTC	CASSLGAFSYNEQFF
TRBJ2-5	TRBD2	TRBV6-1	few	TGTGCCAGCAGTGAAGCCCCTAGCGGGGGAGGTGAGACCCAGTACTTC	CASSEAPSGGGETQYF
TRBJ1-1	TRBD1	TRBV6-1	few	TGTGCCAGCAGGAAGGGGGCAGATACGAACACTGAAGCTTTCTTT	CASRKGADTNTEAFF
TRBJ2-3	.	TRBV11-2	few	TGTGCCAGCAGCTTAGTGGGGACACGCACAGATACGCAGTATTTT	CASSLVGTRTDTQYF
TRBJ2-7	.	TRBV28	.	TGTGCCAGCAGTTTGGAGGGACAGAACGACGAGCAGTACTTC	CASSLEGQNDEQYF
TRBJ2-7	TRBD1	TRBV6-1	many	TGTGCCAGCAGTGTCGGACAGGGTCCCTACGAGCAGTACTTC	CASSVGQGPYEQYF
TRBJ1-1	.	TRBV5-1	.	TGCGCCAGCAGCTTGGACAGCATGAACACTGAAGCTTTCTTT	CASSLDSMNTEAFF
TRBJ1-2	.	TRBV27	many	TGTGCCAGCAGTCCCTCTGGGGTAAACTATGGCTACACCTTC	CASSPSGVNYGYTF
TRBJ1-2	.	TRBV6-5	.	TGTGCCAGCAGTTACCGCGGACCGTATGGCTACACCTTC	CASSYRGPYGYTF
TRBJ2-7	.	TRBV5-4	.	TGTGCCAGCAGTGCGGGGTCAGGAACGGGGGAGCAGTACTTC	CASSAGSGTGEQYF
TRBJ1-5	.	TRBV6-1	few	TGTGCCAGCAGTAATGAGGGTTCAGCCCAGCCCCAGCATTTT	CASSNEGSAQPQHF
TRBJ2-2	TRBD1	TRBV19	few	TGTGCCAGTACGGAACAGGGGTACACCGGGGAGCTGTTTTTT	CASTEQGYTGELFF
TRBJ2-7	.	TRBV28	.	TGTGCCAGCAGTTTAAGGACAGCGGGGGAGCAGTACTTC	CASSLRTAGEQYF
TRBJ1-2	TRBD1	TRBV27	.	TGTGCCAGCAGTCTCTTGACAGGGGGGAACTATGGCTACACCTTC	CASSLLTGGNYGYTF
TRBJ2-7	.	TRBV6-1	.	TGTGCCAGCAGTGAAGCGCATGGGGGTTTTGGATCCTACGAGCAGTACTTC	CASSEAHGGFGSYEQYF
TRBJ2-1	TRBD2	TRBV5-1	.	TGCGCCAGCAGAGCGGGAGAAACTTACAATGAGCAGTTCTTC	CASRAGETYNEQFF
TRBJ2-6	.	TRBV11-2	.	TGTGCCAGCAGCCAAGGTCTCTCTGGGGACAACGTACTGACTTTC	CASSQGLSGDNVLTF
TRBJ2-2	TRBD1	TRBV4-1	.	TGCGCAAGCAGCCAAGATCCCCAGGGGGCTGGGGAGCTGTTTTTT	CASSQDPQGAGELFF
TRBJ1-5	.	TRBV20-1	.	TGCAGTGCGCGTGAAGCAAATCAGCCCCAGCATTTT	CSAREANQPQHF
TRBJ2-1	.	TRBV6-4	.	TGTGCCAGCCGGGACTCTTCTTACAATGAGCAGTTCTTC	CASRDSSYNEQFF
TRBJ1-1	.	TRBV2	.	TGTGCCAGCAGTGAACCCGGGAGGGGAGAGTGGGTGATGAACACTGAAGCTTTCTTT	CASSEPGRGEWVMNTEAFF
TRBJ2-2	TRBD2	TRBV3-1	.	TGTGCCAGCAACCCGGGGGGTAACACCGGGGAGCTGTTTTTT	CASNPGGNTGELFF
TRBJ2-3	.	TRBV10-3	.	TGTGCCATCAGTGAGGCGGACCCCACCCCAGATACGCAGTATTTT	CAISEADPTPDTQYF
TRBJ1-4	.	TRBV6-1	.	TGTGCCAGGAGACGACAGGCGTGGGGTGAAAAACTGTTTTTT	CARRRQAWGEKLFF
TRBJ2-2	.	TRBV11-2	once	TGTGCCAGCACTATTCGATCTCCTGGGGAGCTGTTTTTT	CASTIRSPGELFF
TRBJ2-5	.	TRBV6-5	few	TGTGCCAGCAGTTACAAAGCGGATGGGGAGACCCAGTACTTC	CASSYKADGETQYF
TRBJ1-6	TRBD1	TRBV20-1	once	TGCAGTGCTAGAGCAGGGGGCGAAACTTCGAATTCACCCCTCCACTTT	CSARAGGETSNSPLHF
TRBJ2-1	TRBD1	TRBV12-3/TRBV12-4	few	TGTGCCAGCAGTCAGGGGGATGACTACTACAATGAGCAGTTCTTC	CASSQGDDYYNEQFF
TRBJ1-6	.	TRBV6-1	.	TGTGCCAGCAAAATAGCACAACAGGATTTTTCACCCCTCCACTTT	CASKIAQQDFSPLHF